This TCR beta chain originates from a study of CD8+CD57+ T cells in acquired aplastic anemia. Across the study: Sorted cells (CD4+ and CD8+) yielded DNA amounts that averaged about 3.4 ug. Regarding the study as a whole: In CD8+ cells, Simpson's diversity showed no significant difference between patients and controls.

Genomic DNA served as template for TCR beta VDJ and CDR3 profiling. TCRdb passed the reads through MiXCR, listing each CDR3 protein once. The sample lists about 160,000 distinct CDR3 sequences; 40% to 60% were seen once. Comments on this clonotype: Its antigen is unknown.

Trimming shortened V by 6 bases and J by 9 bases, and 18 bases separated the two germline ends. The CDR3 runs to 13 residues. Germline V gives CDR1 MNHNS, CDR2 SASEGT. The sequenced patients had an expansion of CD8+CD57+ cells seen by flow cytometry. Severe acquired aplastic anemia was present in every patient. There was no therapy given to any patient before the blood sampling took place. Sequenced material: sorted CD4+, CD8+, or CD8+CD57+ T cells (not recorded which) from PBMCs. The source is a human donor with aplastic anemia. This rearrangement joins TRBV6-1 to TRBJ2-7, with D perhaps matching TRBD2 (6 bases). In DNA, the CDR3 is TGTGCCAGCAGCCAAAGACCGGGGAGGCGGCAGTACTTC. It yields the protein CASSQRPGRRQYF.